A selection of T cell receptor beta chains follows, all from one sample in a study of neurological immune-mediated disorders. MiXCR was run by TCRdb on the 5' RACE reads, yielding one entry per CDR3 protein. In the table there are about 32,000 distinct CDR3 sequences, approximately 4.2% of which are singletons. The sequencing input was PBMCs. The receptors derive from a man aged 30-40 years with multiple sclerosis. Both conserved end residues are part of each CDR3. A D gene is named only where the DNA matches it firmly. Where a row states a size, it is once, few, many or the class of an expanded clone; other rows omit it.

d_gene	v_gene	abundance	j_gene	CDR3nt	CDR3aa
.	TRBV27	many	TRBJ1-1	TGTGCCAGCAGTCTCCCGGGGGCTGTGGGAACTGAAGCTTTCTTT	CASSLPGAVGTEAFF
.	TRBV4-1	.	TRBJ2-1	TGCGCCAGCAGCCAGAAAGGGGGGGGCTCCTACAATGAGCAGTTCTTC	CASSQKGGGSYNEQFF
.	TRBV5-4	many	TRBJ1-1	TGTGCCAGCAGCCACCCCCGGGGGGAGGGAAGTTCTGAAGCTTTCTTT	CASSHPRGEGSSEAFF
TRBD1	TRBV12-3/TRBV12-4	.	TRBJ1-5	TGTGCCAGCAGCAGGACAGGGGATGGACAGCCCCAGCATTTT	CASSRTGDGQPQHF
.	TRBV2	.	TRBJ1-5	TGTGCCAGCAGTGATAGGGGCCTAAATCAGCCCCAGAATTTT	CASSDRGLNQPQNF
.	TRBV5-1	many	TRBJ1-1	TGCGCCAGCAGCCCACTTACAGGGAACACTGAAGCTTTCTTT	CASSPLTGNTEAFF
TRBD1	TRBV20-1	many	TRBJ2-5	TGCAGTGCTCGATCGGGACAGCCAGGGGAGACCCAGTACTTC	CSARSGQPGETQYF
TRBD1	TRBV6-5	many	TRBJ1-1	TGTGCCAGCAGAAACACGGGACAGGGGTGGACTGAAGCTTTCTTT	CASRNTGQGWTEAFF
TRBD2	TRBV5-1	few	TRBJ2-1	TGCGCCAGCCGACGGACTAGCGGGGGCAATGAGCAGTTCTTC	CASRRTSGGNEQFF
.	TRBV20-1	many	TRBJ1-3	TGCAGTGCTAAGACAGGATTTGGCTCTGGAAACACCATATATTTT	CSAKTGFGSGNTIYF
.	TRBV7-3	many	TRBJ1-1	TGTGCCAGCAGCTCGGGACCGCTGAACACTGAAGCTTTCTTT	CASSSGPLNTEAFF
.	TRBV4-3	many	TRBJ1-1	TGCGCCAGCAGCCAAGATCACAGCAGATCAGCCGAAGCTTTCTTT	CASSQDHSRSAEAFF
.	TRBV20-1	.	TRBJ1-2	TGCAGTGCCATTGATCCGGGACCTTTTTTCTATGGCTACACCTTC	CSAIDPGPFFYGYTF
TRBD2	TRBV20-1	many	TRBJ2-7	TGCAGTGCCCGGAGCGGGGGCAGTCCCTCCTACGAGCAGTACTTC	CSARSGGSPSYEQYF
TRBD1	TRBV29-1	many	TRBJ2-2	TGCAGCGCGAGGACAGGGGGAACCGGGGAGCTGTTTTTT	CSARTGGTGELFF
TRBD2	TRBV7-9	.	TRBJ2-5	TGTGCCAGCAGCTCCGCGACTAGCGGGGGGACACGGGAGACCCAGTACTTC	CASSSATSGGTRETQYF
.	TRBV7-2	few	TRBJ2-5	TGTGCCAGCAGCTCGACAGGGAGGGAGACCCAGTACTTC	CASSSTGRETQYF
TRBD2	TRBV12-3/TRBV12-4	many	TRBJ2-1	TGTGCCAGCAACAGCGGGGGCCGATACAATGAGCAGTTCTTC	CASNSGGRYNEQFF
.	TRBV20-1	many	TRBJ1-6	TGCAGTGCTAGTCTTGGGACGGATAATTCACCCCTCCACTTT	CSASLGTDNSPLHF
.	TRBV7-2	medium-sized	TRBJ2-5	TGTGCCAGCAGTTCTGAAGAGACCCAGTACTTC	CASSSEETQYF
.	TRBV7-2	few	TRBJ1-5	TGTGCCAGCAGCACTGGATACACTCAGCCCCAGAATTTT	CASSTGYTQPQNF
TRBD1	TRBV12-3/TRBV12-4	many	TRBJ2-5	TGTGCCAGCAGTCTTACAGGGGGCCTACAGACCCAGTACTTC	CASSLTGGLQTQYF
.	TRBV20-1	many	TRBJ1-6	TGCAGTGCTCTCCCGGGGAATTCACCCCTCCACTTT	CSALPGNSPLHF